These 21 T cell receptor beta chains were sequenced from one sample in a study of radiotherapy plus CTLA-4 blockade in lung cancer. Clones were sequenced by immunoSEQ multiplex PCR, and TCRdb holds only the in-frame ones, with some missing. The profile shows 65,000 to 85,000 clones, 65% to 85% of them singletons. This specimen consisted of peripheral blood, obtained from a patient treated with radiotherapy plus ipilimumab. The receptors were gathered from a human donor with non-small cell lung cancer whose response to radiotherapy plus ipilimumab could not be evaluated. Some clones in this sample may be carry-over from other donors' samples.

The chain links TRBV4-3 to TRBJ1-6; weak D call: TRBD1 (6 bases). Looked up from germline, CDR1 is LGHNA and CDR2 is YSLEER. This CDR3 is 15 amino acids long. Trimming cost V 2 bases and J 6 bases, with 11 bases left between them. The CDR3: CASSQTGSVNSPLHF. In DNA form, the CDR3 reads TGCGCCAGCAGCCAAACAGGGAGCGTTAATTCACCCCTCCACTTT.

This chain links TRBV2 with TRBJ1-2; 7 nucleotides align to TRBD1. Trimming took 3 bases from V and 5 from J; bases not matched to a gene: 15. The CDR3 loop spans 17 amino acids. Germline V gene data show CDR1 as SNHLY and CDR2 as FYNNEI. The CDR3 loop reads CASSDPWDSTFGYGYTF. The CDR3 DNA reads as TGTGCCAGCAGTGACCCATGGGACAGCACATTTGGGTATGGCTACACCTTC.

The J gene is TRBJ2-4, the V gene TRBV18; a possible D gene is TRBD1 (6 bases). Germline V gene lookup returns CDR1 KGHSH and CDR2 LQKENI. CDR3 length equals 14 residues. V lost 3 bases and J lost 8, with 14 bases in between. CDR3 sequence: CASSPGQPGDIQYF. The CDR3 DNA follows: TGTGCCAGCTCACCCGGACAGCCCGGAGACATTCAGTACTTC.

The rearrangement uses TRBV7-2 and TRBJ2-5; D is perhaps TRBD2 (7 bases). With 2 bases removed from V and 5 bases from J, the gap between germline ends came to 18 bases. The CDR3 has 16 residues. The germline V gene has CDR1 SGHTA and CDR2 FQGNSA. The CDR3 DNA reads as TGTGCCAGCAGCTTAATGGGGCGGAGGGGGGGTGAGACCCAGTACTTC. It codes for CASSLMGRRGGETQYF.

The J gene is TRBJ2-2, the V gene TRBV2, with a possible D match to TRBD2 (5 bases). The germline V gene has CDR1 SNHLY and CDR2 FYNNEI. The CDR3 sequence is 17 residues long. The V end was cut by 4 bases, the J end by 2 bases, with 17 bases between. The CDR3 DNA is TGTGCCAGCAGTGTCCCCCCGGGGAGAGCAAACACCGGGGAGCTGTTTTTT. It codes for CASSVPPGRANTGELFF.

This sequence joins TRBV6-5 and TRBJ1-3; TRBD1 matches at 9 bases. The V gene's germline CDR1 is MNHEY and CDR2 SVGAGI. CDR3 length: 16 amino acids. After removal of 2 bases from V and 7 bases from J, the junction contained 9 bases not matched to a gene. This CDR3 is CASSYDSRTGDNTIYF. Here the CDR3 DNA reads TGTGCCAGCAGTTACGACTCCCGGACAGGGGACAACACCATATATTTT.

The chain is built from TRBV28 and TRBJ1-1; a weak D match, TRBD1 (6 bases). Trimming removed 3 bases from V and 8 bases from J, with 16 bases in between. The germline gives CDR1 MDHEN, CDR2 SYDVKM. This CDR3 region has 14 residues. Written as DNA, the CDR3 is TGTGCCAGCAGTTTCGGCGTTTTGGGACACGAAGCTTTCTTT. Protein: CASSFGVLGHEAFF.

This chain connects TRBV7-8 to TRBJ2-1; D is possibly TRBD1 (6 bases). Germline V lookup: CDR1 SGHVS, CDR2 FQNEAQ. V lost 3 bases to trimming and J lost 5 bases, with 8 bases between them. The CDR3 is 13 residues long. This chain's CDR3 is CASSFSGDNEQFF. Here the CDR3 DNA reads TGTGCCAGCAGCTTCTCAGGGGACAATGAGCAGTTCTTC.

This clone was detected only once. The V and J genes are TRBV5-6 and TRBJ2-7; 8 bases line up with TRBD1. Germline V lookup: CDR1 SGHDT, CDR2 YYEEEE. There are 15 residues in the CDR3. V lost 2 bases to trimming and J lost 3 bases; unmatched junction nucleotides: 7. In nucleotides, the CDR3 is TGTGCCAGCAGCTTTGGGGGACAGGTAAGCTACGAGCAGTACTTC. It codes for CASSFGGQVSYEQYF. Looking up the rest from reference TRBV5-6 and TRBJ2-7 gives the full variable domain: DAGVTQSPTHLIKTRGQQVTLRCSPKSGHDTVSWYQQALGQGPQFIFQYYEEEERQRGNFPDRFSGHQFPNYSSELNVNALLLGDSALYLCASSFGGQVSYEQYFGPGTRLTVT.

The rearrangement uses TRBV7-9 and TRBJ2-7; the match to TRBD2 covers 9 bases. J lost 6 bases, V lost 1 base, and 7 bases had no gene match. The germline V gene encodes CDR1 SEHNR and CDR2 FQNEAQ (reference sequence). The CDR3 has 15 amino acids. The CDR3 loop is CASSLVAQAGGEQYF. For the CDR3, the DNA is TGTGCCAGCAGCTTAGTAGCTCAAGCGGGGGGCGAGCAGTACTTC.

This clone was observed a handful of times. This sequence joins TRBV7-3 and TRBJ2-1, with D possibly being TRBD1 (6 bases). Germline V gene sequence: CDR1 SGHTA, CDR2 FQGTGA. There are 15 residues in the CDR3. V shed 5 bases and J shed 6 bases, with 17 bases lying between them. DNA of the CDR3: TGTGCCAGCAGCCCGGAAGGGGGACGGCGCAATGAGCAGTTCTTC. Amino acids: CASSPEGGRRNEQFF.

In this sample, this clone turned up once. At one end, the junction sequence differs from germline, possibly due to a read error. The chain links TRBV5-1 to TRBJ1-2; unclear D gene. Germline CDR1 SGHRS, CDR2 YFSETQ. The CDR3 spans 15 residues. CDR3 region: CASSYRGEGNYDYTF. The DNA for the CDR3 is TGCGCCAGCAGCTACCGCGGGGAGGGCAACTATGACTACACCTTC.

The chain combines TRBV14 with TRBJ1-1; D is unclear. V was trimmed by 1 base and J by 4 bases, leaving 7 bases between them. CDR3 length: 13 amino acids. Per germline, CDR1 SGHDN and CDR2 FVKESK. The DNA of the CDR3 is TGTGCCAGCAGCCAAGGCCCAGGCACTGAAGCTTTCTTT. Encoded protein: CASSQGPGTEAFF.

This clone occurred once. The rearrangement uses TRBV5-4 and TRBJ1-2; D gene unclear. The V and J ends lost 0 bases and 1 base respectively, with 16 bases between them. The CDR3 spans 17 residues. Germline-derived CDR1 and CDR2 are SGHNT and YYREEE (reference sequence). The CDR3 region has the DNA TGTGCCAGCAGCTTGGGTGCCAGCGCGGAGGGTAACTATGGCTACACCTTC. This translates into CASSLGASAEGNYGYTF.

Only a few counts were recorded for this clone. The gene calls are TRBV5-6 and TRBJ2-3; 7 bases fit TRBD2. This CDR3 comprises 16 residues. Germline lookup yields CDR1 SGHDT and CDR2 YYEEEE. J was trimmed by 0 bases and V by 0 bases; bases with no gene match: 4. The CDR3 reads CASSLAQLASTDTQYF. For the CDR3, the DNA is TGTGCCAGCAGCTTGGCTCAACTAGCGAGCACAGATACGCAGTATTTT.

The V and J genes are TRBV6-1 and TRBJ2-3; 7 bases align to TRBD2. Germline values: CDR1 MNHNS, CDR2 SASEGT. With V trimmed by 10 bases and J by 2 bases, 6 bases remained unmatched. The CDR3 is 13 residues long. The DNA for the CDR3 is TGTGCCACTCTGAGCGGGGTCACAGATACGCAGTATTTT. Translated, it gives CATLSGVTDTQYF.

The CDR3 loop reads CSVGTSGGLQYF. The DNA of the CDR3 is TGCAGCGTGGGGACTAGCGGGGGACTGCAGTACTTC. The V gene is TRBV29-1, the J gene TRBJ2-7; 14 nucleotides agree with TRBD2. V gave up 6 bases and J gave up 9 bases; unmatched junction bases: 4. Per the germline V gene, CDR1 is SQVTM and CDR2 is ANQGSEA. The CDR3 runs 12 residues.

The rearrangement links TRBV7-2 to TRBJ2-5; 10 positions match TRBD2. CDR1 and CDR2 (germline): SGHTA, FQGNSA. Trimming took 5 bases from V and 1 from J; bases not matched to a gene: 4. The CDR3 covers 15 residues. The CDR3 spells CASSRSGGPQETQYF. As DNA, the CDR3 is TGTGCCAGCAGCCGTAGCGGGGGGCCCCAAGAGACCCAGTACTTC.

The CDR3 region is CASSRGQGTQPQHF. In DNA, the CDR3 is TGTGCCAGCAGCCGAGGACAGGGGACCCAGCCCCAGCATTTT. The rearrangement joins TRBV6-6 to TRBJ1-5; 9 bases are a match to TRBD1. CDR1 is MNHNY and CDR2 is SVGAGI in the germline V gene (reference sequence). The trim removed 6 bases at V and 7 bases at J, leaving 7 bases unmatched. The CDR3 loop spans 14 amino acids.

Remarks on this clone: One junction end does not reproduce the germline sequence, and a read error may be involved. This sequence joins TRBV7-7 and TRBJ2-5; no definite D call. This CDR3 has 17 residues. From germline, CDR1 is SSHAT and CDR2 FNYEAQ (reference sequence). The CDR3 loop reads CASSLRVGPLTPETQYF. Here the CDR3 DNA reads TGTGCTAGCAGCTTACGGGTCGGTCCTCTTACCCCAGAGACCCAGTACTTC.

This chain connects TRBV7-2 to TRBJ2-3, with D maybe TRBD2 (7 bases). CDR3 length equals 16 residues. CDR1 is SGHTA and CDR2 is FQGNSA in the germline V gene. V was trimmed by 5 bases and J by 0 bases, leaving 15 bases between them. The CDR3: CASSAIAGASTDTQYF. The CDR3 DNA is TGTGCCAGCAGCGCCATCGCGGGGGCAAGCACAGATACGCAGTATTTT.